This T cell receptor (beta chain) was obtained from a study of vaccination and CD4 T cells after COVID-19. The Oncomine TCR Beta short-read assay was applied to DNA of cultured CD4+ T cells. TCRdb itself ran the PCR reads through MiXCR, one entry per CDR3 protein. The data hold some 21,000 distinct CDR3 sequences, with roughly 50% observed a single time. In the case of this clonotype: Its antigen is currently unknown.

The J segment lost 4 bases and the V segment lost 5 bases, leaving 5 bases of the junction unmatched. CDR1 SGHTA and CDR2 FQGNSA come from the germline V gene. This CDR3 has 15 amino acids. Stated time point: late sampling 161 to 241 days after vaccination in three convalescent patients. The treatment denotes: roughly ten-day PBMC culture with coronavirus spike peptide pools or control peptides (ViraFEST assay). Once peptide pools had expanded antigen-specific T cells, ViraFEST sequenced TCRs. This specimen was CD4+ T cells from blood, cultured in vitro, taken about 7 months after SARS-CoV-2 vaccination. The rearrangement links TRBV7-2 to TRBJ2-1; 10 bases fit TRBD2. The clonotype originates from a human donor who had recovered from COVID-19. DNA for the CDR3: TGTGCCAGCAGCCTGGGACTAGCGTTATACAATGAGCAGTTCTTC. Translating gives CASSLGLALYNEQFF.